These T cell receptor beta chains were read from a single sample in a study of OX40 agonist ivuxolimab in advanced cancers. Sequencing used immunoSEQ multiplex PCR; TCRdb keeps in-frame clones, though not all of them. The sample shows more than 60,000 clones, approximately 90% of them seen only once. The material sequenced was CD4+ or CD8+ T cells sorted from blood, taken in a trial of the OX40 agonist ivuxolimab. The receptors come from an adult with an advanced solid tumor such as melanoma, head and neck, liver or kidney cancer. Both conserved end residues are part of each CDR3. A D gene is named only where the DNA matches it firmly. The size entry is marked missing in some rows and otherwise reads once, few, many or a size class.

clone_size: NA
j_call: TRBJ1-1
d_call: NA
v_call: TRBV6-5
cdr3_length: 14
cdr3_aa: CASRPTVDSVGAFF
cdr3_nt: TGTGCCAGCAGACCGACCGTTGATAGCGTTGGGGCTTTCTTT

clone_size: NA
j_call: TRBJ2-7
d_call: TRBD1
v_call: TRBV5-6
cdr3_length: 15
cdr3_aa: CASSARDRFSYEQYF
cdr3_nt: TGTGCCAGCAGCGCCCGGGACAGGTTTTCCTACGAGCAGTACTTC

clone_size: NA
j_call: TRBJ2-1
d_call: NA
v_call: TRBV7-9
cdr3_length: 17
cdr3_aa: CASSSHPTGARYNEQFF
cdr3_nt: TGTGCCAGCAGCAGCCATCCAACAGGAGCCAGATACAATGAGCAGTTCTTC

clone_size: NA
j_call: TRBJ1-4
d_call: NA
v_call: TRBV9
cdr3_length: 13
cdr3_aa: CASSPGATEKLFF
cdr3_nt: TGTGCCAGCAGCCCCGGGGCGACTGAAAAACTGTTTTTT

clone_size: NA
j_call: TRBJ2-1
d_call: TRBD1
v_call: TRBV19
cdr3_length: 15
cdr3_aa: CASSIGLRGNNEQFF
cdr3_nt: TGTGCCAGTAGTATAGGCCTCAGGGGGAACAATGAGCAGTTCTTC

clone_size: NA
j_call: TRBJ2-1
d_call: NA
v_call: TRBV19
cdr3_length: 14
cdr3_aa: CASSIGSRVHEQFF
cdr3_nt: TGTGCCAGTAGTATAGGGTCCAGGGTCCATGAGCAGTTCTTC

clone_size: once
j_call: TRBJ2-7
d_call: NA
v_call: TRBV5-6
cdr3_length: 14
cdr3_aa: CASSFGGFSYEQYF
cdr3_nt: TGTGCCAGCAGCTTCGGCGGATTCTCCTACGAGCAGTACTTC

clone_size: NA
j_call: TRBJ1-5
d_call: NA
v_call: TRBV19
cdr3_length: 13
cdr3_aa: CASMADSNQPQHF
cdr3_nt: TGTGCCAGTATGGCCGATAGCAATCAGCCCCAGCATTTT

clone_size: NA
j_call: TRBJ1-2
d_call: NA
v_call: TRBV6-6
cdr3_length: 15
cdr3_aa: CASSYSDRRKGGYTF
cdr3_nt: TGTGCCAGCAGTTACTCGGACAGACGAAAGGGGGGCTACACCTTC

clone_size: NA
j_call: TRBJ2-4
d_call: NA
v_call: TRBV5-1
cdr3_length: 15
cdr3_aa: CASSLAGGDKNIQYF
cdr3_nt: TGCGCCAGCAGCTTGGCCGGCGGAGACAAAAACATTCAGTACTTC

clone_size: once
j_call: TRBJ2-3
d_call: TRBD1
v_call: TRBV2
cdr3_length: 15
cdr3_aa: CASSGTGGTGDTQYF
cdr3_nt: TGTGCCAGCAGTGGGACAGGGGGCACGGGGGATACGCAGTATTTT

clone_size: NA
j_call: TRBJ2-3
d_call: NA
v_call: TRBV7-3
cdr3_length: 14
cdr3_aa: CASSFLGGSDTQYF
cdr3_nt: TGTGCCAGCAGTTTCCTTGGTGGTTCAGATACGCAGTATTTT

clone_size: NA
j_call: TRBJ1-4
d_call: NA
v_call: TRBV25-1
cdr3_length: 12
cdr3_aa: CARGGVKEKLFF
cdr3_nt: TGTGCCAGAGGGGGGGTGAAGGAAAAACTGTTTTTT

clone_size: NA
j_call: TRBJ2-7
d_call: TRBD2
v_call: TRBV27
cdr3_length: 15
cdr3_aa: CASSMTSVRTYEQYF
cdr3_nt: TGTGCCAGCAGTATGACTAGCGTGAGAACCTACGAGCAGTACTTC

clone_size: NA
j_call: TRBJ2-7
d_call: TRBD1
v_call: TRBV27
cdr3_length: 16
cdr3_aa: CASSPITGGVSSEQYF
cdr3_nt: TGTGCCAGCAGTCCTATAACAGGGGGCGTAAGTTCCGAGCAGTACTTC

clone_size: NA
j_call: TRBJ1-5
d_call: TRBD1
v_call: TRBV9
cdr3_length: 17
cdr3_aa: CASSGERQGDSNQPQHF
cdr3_nt: TGTGCCAGCAGCGGTGAGAGACAGGGCGATAGCAATCAGCCCCAGCATTTT

clone_size: once
j_call: TRBJ1-5
d_call: NA
v_call: TRBV6-1
cdr3_length: 16
cdr3_aa: CASSGDTNRSNQPQHF
cdr3_nt: TGTGCCAGCAGTGGGGACACAAACCGTAGCAATCAGCCCCAGCATTTT

clone_size: NA
j_call: TRBJ2-1
d_call: TRBD2
v_call: TRBV30
cdr3_length: 16
cdr3_aa: CAGTGTSGRRYNEQFF
cdr3_nt: TGTGCCGGAACCGGGACTAGCGGGAGGCGTTACAATGAGCAGTTCTTC

clone_size: NA
j_call: TRBJ1-5
d_call: NA
v_call: TRBV4-1
cdr3_length: 15
cdr3_aa: CASSQVVQSNQPQHF
cdr3_nt: TGCGCCAGCAGCCAAGTAGTCCAGTCTAATCAGCCCCAGCATTTT

clone_size: NA
j_call: TRBJ1-1
d_call: NA
v_call: TRBV7-9
cdr3_length: 14
cdr3_aa: CASSSMLLNTEAFF
cdr3_nt: TGTGCCAGCAGCTCGATGCTGCTGAACACTGAAGCTTTCTTT

clone_size: NA
j_call: TRBJ2-5
d_call: NA
v_call: TRBV7-9
cdr3_length: 16
cdr3_aa: CASSLDSSKVLETQYF
cdr3_nt: TGTGCCAGCAGCTTAGATAGTAGTAAGGTTTTGGAGACCCAGTACTTC

clone_size: NA
j_call: TRBJ2-2
d_call: TRBD1
v_call: TRBV6-5
cdr3_length: 16
cdr3_aa: CASSYSLTGDPGELFF
cdr3_nt: TGTGCCAGCAGTTACTCCCTGACAGGGGACCCCGGGGAGCTGTTTTTT

clone_size: NA
j_call: TRBJ2-3
d_call: TRBD2
v_call: TRBV13
cdr3_length: 16
cdr3_aa: CASRDGGGPGTDTQYF
cdr3_nt: TGTGCCAGCAGAGACGGCGGGGGGCCTGGCACAGATACGCAGTATTTT

clone_size: NA
j_call: TRBJ2-1
d_call: NA
v_call: TRBV6-1
cdr3_length: 13
cdr3_aa: CASTPTVASEQFF
cdr3_nt: TGTGCCAGCACTCCGACTGTTGCTAGTGAGCAGTTCTTC

clone_size: NA
j_call: TRBJ2-1
d_call: NA
v_call: TRBV19
cdr3_length: 14
cdr3_aa: CASSILQTNNEQFF
cdr3_nt: TGTGCCAGCAGTATACTTCAAACCAACAATGAGCAGTTCTTC

clone_size: few
j_call: TRBJ2-2
d_call: NA
v_call: TRBV6-5
cdr3_length: 12
cdr3_aa: CASSWGSGELFF
cdr3_nt: TGTGCCAGCAGTTGGGGTTCCGGGGAGCTGTTTTTT

clone_size: NA
j_call: TRBJ2-4
d_call: TRBD2
v_call: TRBV7-6
cdr3_length: 19
cdr3_aa: CASSLVGTSPSGAKNIQYF
cdr3_nt: TGTGCCAGCAGCTTAGTGGGGACTAGCCCCTCAGGTGCCAAAAACATTCAGTACTTC

clone_size: NA
j_call: TRBJ2-5
d_call: NA
v_call: TRBV29-1
cdr3_length: 14
cdr3_aa: CSVGAWERGETQYF
cdr3_nt: TGCAGCGTTGGGGCTTGGGAAAGGGGAGAGACCCAGTACTTC